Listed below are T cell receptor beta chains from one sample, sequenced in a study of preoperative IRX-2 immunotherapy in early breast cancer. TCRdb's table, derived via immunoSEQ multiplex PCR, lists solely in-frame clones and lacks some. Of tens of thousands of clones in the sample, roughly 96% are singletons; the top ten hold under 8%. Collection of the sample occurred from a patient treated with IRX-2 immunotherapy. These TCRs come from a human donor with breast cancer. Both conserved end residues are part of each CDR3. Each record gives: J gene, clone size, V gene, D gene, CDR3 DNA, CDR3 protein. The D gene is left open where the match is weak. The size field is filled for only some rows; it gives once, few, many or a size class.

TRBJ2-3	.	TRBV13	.	TGTGCCAGCAGCTTAGGAACCATCGGGGATACGCAGTATTTT	CASSLGTIGDTQYF
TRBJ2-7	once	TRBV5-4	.	TGTGCCAGCAGCTTGACAGTGGCCTACGAGCAGTACTTC	CASSLTVAYEQYF
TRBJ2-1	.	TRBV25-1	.	TGTGCCAGCAGTGAATATACGGGAGCCCACAATGAGCAGTTCTTC	CASSEYTGAHNEQFF
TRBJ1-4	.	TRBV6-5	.	TGTGCCAGCAGTTACCGCCCGGGGGATTTACTGTTTTTT	CASSYRPGDLLFF
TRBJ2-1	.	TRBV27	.	TGTGCCAGCAGTTTATCCGGGGCCTCCTACAATGAGCAGTTCTTC	CASSLSGASYNEQFF
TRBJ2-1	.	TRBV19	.	TGTGCCAGTAGTATAGCTCCGGTTGAGCAGTTCTTC	CASSIAPVEQFF
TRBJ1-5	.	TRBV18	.	TGTGCCAGCTCACAATCTCCGGGGCCCCAGCCCCAGCATTTT	CASSQSPGPQPQHF
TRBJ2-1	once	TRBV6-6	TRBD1	TGTGCCAGCAGCAGGGGACAGGGGGGACAGGAGCAGTTCTTC	CASSRGQGGQEQFF
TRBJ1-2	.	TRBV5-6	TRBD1	TGTGCCAGCAGCTCAACAGGGGGCGATGGCTACACCTTC	CASSSTGGDGYTF
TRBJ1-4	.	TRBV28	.	TGTGCCAGCGGGAAACGTCAACTGTTTTTT	CASGKRQLFF
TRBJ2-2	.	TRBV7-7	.	TGTGCTAGCAGCCCCCGAAACACCGGGGAGCTGTTTTTT	CASSPRNTGELFF
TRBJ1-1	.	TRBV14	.	TGTGCCAGCAGCCCCATCTTACCCGTCCCTTTCGGTGAAGCTTTCTTT	CASSPILPVPFGEAFF
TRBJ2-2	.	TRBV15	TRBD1	TGTGCCACCAGCAGAGGGACAGGGGACACCGGGGAGCTGTTTTTT	CATSRGTGDTGELFF
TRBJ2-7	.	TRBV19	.	TGTGCCAGTAGTACGGGGAGGACAGGAACCTACGAGCAGTACTTC	CASSTGRTGTYEQYF
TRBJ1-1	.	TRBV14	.	TGTGCCAGCAGCCCAGGTGGGTTACAGGAAAACACTGAAGCTTTCTTT	CASSPGGLQENTEAFF
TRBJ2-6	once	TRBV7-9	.	TGTGCCAGCAGACGGCAGGGAATATCTGGGGCCAACGTCCTGACTTTC	CASRRQGISGANVLTF
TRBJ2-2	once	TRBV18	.	TGTGCCAGCTCACCGGAAGGGAGGCCCGGGGAGCTGTTTTTT	CASSPEGRPGELFF
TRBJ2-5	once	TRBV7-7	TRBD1	TGTGCTAGCAGCTTGGGACAGCAAGAGACCCAGTACTTC	CASSLGQQETQYF
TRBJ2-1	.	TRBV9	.	TGTGCCAGCAGCCCTACCGGGGACTCCTACAATGAGCAGTTCTTC	CASSPTGDSYNEQFF
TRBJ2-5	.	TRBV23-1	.	TGCGCCAGCAGTCCGAAAGGCGAGACCCAGTACTTC	CASSPKGETQYF
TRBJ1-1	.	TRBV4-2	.	TGTGCCAGCAGCCAAGATCGGGGCGGGCGGAGGGCTGAAGCTTTCTTT	CASSQDRGGRRAEAFF
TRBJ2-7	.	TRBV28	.	TGTGCCAGCAGTCCCCAGACAGCCCAATTTGACGAGCAGTACTTC	CASSPQTAQFDEQYF
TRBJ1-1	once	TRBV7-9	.	TGTGCCAGCAGTCGACGAGGGGCAAACACTGAAGCTTTCTTT	CASSRRGANTEAFF
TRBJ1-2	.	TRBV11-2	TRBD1	TGTGCCAGCAGCTCCGGACAGGGGGCGACGTCTGGCTACACCTTC	CASSSGQGATSGYTF
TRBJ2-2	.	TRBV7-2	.	TGTGCCAGCAGCTTAAGGACGGCTACCGGGGAGCTGTTTTTT	CASSLRTATGELFF
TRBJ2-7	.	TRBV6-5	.	TGTGCCAGCCGGGGCCTAATTTCCTACGAGCAGTACTTC	CASRGLISYEQYF
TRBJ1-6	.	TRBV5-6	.	TGTGCCAGCAGCTTGTTGGGCATTAATTCACCCCTCCACTTT	CASSLLGINSPLHF
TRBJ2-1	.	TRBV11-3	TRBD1	TGTGCCAGCAGCTTCGGTCGAACAGGGGGTGACAATGAGCAGTTCTTC	CASSFGRTGGDNEQFF
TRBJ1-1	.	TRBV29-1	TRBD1	TGCAGCGGAACAGGGGATACTGAAGCTTTCTTT	CSGTGDTEAFF
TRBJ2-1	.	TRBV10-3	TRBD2	TGTGCCATCACTAGACTAGCGGGGATGTCCAACGAGCAGTTCTTC	CAITRLAGMSNEQFF
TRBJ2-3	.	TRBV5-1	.	TGCGCCAGCAGAGGGACCGGGGATACGCAGTATTTT	CASRGTGDTQYF
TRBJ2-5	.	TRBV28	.	TGTGCCACGTCAAGCGGGCAGAAAGAGACCCAGTACTTC	CATSSGQKETQYF
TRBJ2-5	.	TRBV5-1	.	TGCGCCAGCAGCTTGGTAGAGACCCAGTACTTC	CASSLVETQYF